This T cell receptor (beta chain) was retrieved from a study of post-analysis software for immune sequencing data. This CDR3 has 16 residues. Germline-derived CDR1 and CDR2 are SGHRS and YFSETQ. Presence of unique molecular identifiers characterized the TCR beta cDNA libraries. TCRdb re-called the PCR reads through MiXCR, storing one row per CDR3 protein. The sample lists approximately 570,000 distinct CDR3 sequences, around 44% occurring once. Study-level points and caveats: When patients were compared with controls, 4 or 5 TRBV segments were more frequent, TRBV5-6, TRBV5-1 and TRBV20-1 among them.

On this clonotype: Its antigen is unknown.

The sequence came from a girl aged 5-17 years with multiple sclerosis. Specimen: blood. The rearrangement uses TRBV5-1 and TRBJ2-5; 8 positions agree with TRBD2. The J call may be faulty, since TRBJ2-7 better matches the DNA end. The CDR3 sequence: CASSQGRALGGDEQYF. CDR3 sequence (DNA): TGCGCCAGCAGCCAAGGACGCGCCCTCGGGGGGGACGAGCAGTACTTC.